The sequence of this T cell receptor beta chain was determined in a study of cytomegalovirus exposure and HLA in healthy donors. General study findings and limits: Presence/absence analyses rested on an assumption that sequencing depth was roughly uniform across donors. A cluster of highly shared sequence variants was likely a sequencing artifact.

This CDR3 has 15 amino acids. V gave up 2 bases and J gave up 1 base, with 11 bases separating them. Germline CDR1 is MNHEY and CDR2 is SVGAGI. Comments on this clone: Its antigen is not identified.

The PCR contained 60 Vbeta and 13 Jbeta primers. The data were produced by immunoSEQ multiplex PCR, yet TCRdb's version contains in-frame clones alone and is incomplete. The repertoire holds about 190,000 clones, nearly 80% seen once, with approximately 6% in the top ten. This rearrangement joins TRBV6-5 to TRBJ1-1, with TRBD1 as a possible D gene (6 bases). The sequence was collected from a woman younger than 45 in good health and CMV-seropositive. Sequencing was done on a sample of PBMCs. The CDR3 region is CASSYRQGRNTEAFF. In nucleotides, the CDR3 is TGTGCCAGCAGTTACAGGCAGGGGAGGAACACTGAAGCTTTCTTT.